This is a list of T cell receptor beta chains from one sample in a study of regulatory T cells in long-lasting Graves disease. TCRdb re-called the multiplex PCR reads through MiXCR, storing one row per CDR3 protein. Of hundreds of thousands of distinct CDR3 sequences listed, around 21% are singletons. Specimen: peripheral blood mononuclear cells (PBMCs), collected when the disease was refractory, from a patient treated with antithyroid drugs. The receptors here all came from a female donor with Graves disease. CDR3s leave out the opening cysteine and the closing phenylalanine or tryptophan. The order of the fields is J gene, V gene, CDR3 protein.

>TRBJ1-1|TRBV7-6
ASSSRERGWGQNTEAF
>TRBJ1-2|TRBV29-1
SVLDRGDGYT
>TRBJ2-5|TRBV2
ASRREVTETQY
>TRBJ1-5|TRBV28
ASSSPGQGNQPQH
>TRBJ1-1|TRBV29-1
SVIQGNTEAF
>TRBJ2-2|TRBV18
ASSPLPHLAGELF
>TRBJ1-5|TRBV25-1
ASSERPRPGPNQPQH
>TRBJ1-5|TRBV7-2
ASREGFQPQH
>TRBJ2-7|TRBV28
ASSIQGLLGSYEQY
>TRBJ2-2|TRBV12-3/TRBV12-4
ASSPPFWSGRSGELF
>TRBJ1-6|TRBV28
ASSSTGVFYNSPLH
>TRBJ1-5|TRBV28
ASSLTKQGASNQPQH